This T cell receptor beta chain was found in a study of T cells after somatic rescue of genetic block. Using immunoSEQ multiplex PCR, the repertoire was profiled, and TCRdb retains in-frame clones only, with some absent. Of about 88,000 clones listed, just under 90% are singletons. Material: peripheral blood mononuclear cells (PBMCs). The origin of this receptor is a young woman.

This chain's CDR3 is CASSLGDPGLAAQYF. The CDR3 region has the DNA TGTGCCAGCAGTTTGGGGGACCCGGGACTAGCGGCTCAGTACTTC. The chain uses TRBV28 and TRBJ2-5; TRBD2 aligns across 11 bases. Unmatched junction bases numbered 11, after V lost 3 bases and J lost 11 bases. CDR1 and CDR2 (germline): MDHEN, SYDVKM. This CDR3 spans 15 amino acids.